This record looks at one T cell receptor beta chain sequence and its context. Its binding antigen is unknown. The input lacks base qualities; no much larger clone sits a single base away. This entry is derived from a study of T cell responses to AZD1222 COVID-19 vaccine listed by TCRdb under 2021. Study-level background: TCR sequencing covered over 230 trial participants: 207 given two doses of AZD1222 and 26 given two doses of MenACWY control vaccine. Trial participants were enrolled by age into 18-55, 56-69 and 70-plus year subgroups, with approximately 150, 30 and 60 TCR-sequenced participants respectively.

The sample's time point label, in plain terms: about 28 days (+/-7) after the second vaccine dose. AZD1222 recipients given second doses at about 4 weeks or at about 12 weeks were pooled, since spike-specific TCR depth and breadth were not found to differ between the two schedules. Samples from vaccinated people were obtained from the UK trials COV001 and COV002, which included a single-blind randomized controlled phase 2/3 trial of AZD1222 (ChAdOx1 nCoV-19) in healthy adults. Trial participant PBMC samples were collected at day 0 and day 28 after the second dose for TCRbeta chain sequencing. General conclusions and limits of the study: Because no day 14 peak-response samples were available, repertoires were characterized only after the peak T cell response. CD4 TCRs associated with the vaccine covered the entire spike protein, and the dominant responses were in regions 160-218 and 743-854. The 56-69-year group was small, and its depth increase did not reach significance, likely because of low power. Participants were mostly white British and included more females than males, and it was suggested by the authors that clonal diversity may have been underestimated. Only six AZD1222 recipients were SARS-CoV-2 seropositive at baseline, limiting conclusions about previously exposed vaccinees. Spike-specific TCR breadth and depth rose significantly after two AZD1222 doses compared with day 0 and with MenACWY recipients. Nearly half of unique spike-specific TCRs reportedly recognized epitopes outside regions mutated in the B.1.351 and B.1.1.7 variants.

V is cut back by 4 bases and J by 3 bases, with 5 bases in the junction unmatched. The CDR3 starts with the cysteine, ends with the phenylalanine, and has 15 residues. The kept DNA is CDR3 alone, 45 bases in frame from the first base. From the germline V gene (reference sequence), CDR1 is LNHDA and CDR2 is SQIVND. The CDR3 regions of human TCRbeta chains were subjected to immunosequencing. From the authors' description of their analysis: TCRs in the repertoires were matched against a reference library of SARS-CoV-2-specific TCRs that had been generated with the MIRA antigen-specificity platform. Breadth was defined as the fraction of unique TCRs that were SARS-CoV-2-associated. Depth was defined as the fraction of total T cells that were SARS-CoV-2-associated. Using the MIRA data, each spike-specific TCR was assigned both to the spike region to which the TCR was reactive and to a CD4 or CD8 class. Log10-transformed breadth and depth values were compared by one-way ANOVA with Sidak's multiple comparisons tests. TCRdb retrieved this table from immuneACCESS and kept in-frame rearrangements only. Not all clones are present; in checked studies, unresolved V genes account for under half, and no reason is known for the remainder. V and J calls plus clone size are reproduced from that table; the DNA served to infer D and trimming. The table for this sample lists fewer than 120,000 clones; over 85% of them were counted only once. The ten largest account for roughly 2.5% of the sample.

Sequencing used peripheral blood, obtained 28 days after the second AZD1222 dose. The TCR comes from an adult who received the AZD1222 COVID-19 vaccine. The rearrangement joined TRBV19 to TRBJ2-1, and 8 bases in between align with TRBD2. CDR3 sequence: CASSTGRGDYNEQFF. The DNA reads as follows: TGTGCCAGTAGTACCGGGCGGGGGGACTACAATGAGCAGTTCTTC. Where the CDR3 stops, the reference TRBV19 and TRBJ2-1 genes take over; the full variable domain is DGGITQSPKYLFRKEGQNVTLSCEQNLNHDAMYWYRQDPGQGLRLIYYSQIVNDFQKGDIAEGYSVSREKKESFPLTVTSAQKNPTAFYLCASSTGRGDYNEQFFGPGTRLTVL.